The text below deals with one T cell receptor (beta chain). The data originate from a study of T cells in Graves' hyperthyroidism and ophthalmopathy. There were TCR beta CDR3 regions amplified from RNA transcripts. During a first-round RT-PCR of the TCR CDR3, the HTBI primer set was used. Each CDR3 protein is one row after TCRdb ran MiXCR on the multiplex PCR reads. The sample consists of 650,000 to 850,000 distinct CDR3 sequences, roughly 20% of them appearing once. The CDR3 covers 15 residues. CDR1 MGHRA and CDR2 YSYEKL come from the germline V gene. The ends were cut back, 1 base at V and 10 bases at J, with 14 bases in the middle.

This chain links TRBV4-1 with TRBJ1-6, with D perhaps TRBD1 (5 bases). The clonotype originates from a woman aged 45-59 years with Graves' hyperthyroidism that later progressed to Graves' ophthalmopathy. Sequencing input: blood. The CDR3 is CASSQVWGYRSPLHF. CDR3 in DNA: TGCGCCAGCAGCCAAGTATGGGGGTATAGATCACCCCTCCACTTT.